This T cell receptor beta chain was captured in a study of molecular identifiers for immune sequencing clone quantification. Findings and limits, study-wide: Whereas clones above 20 RNA copies held under 1% of naive-cell molecules, they held over 97% of effector molecules.

TCRdb ran MiXCR on the PCR reads and lists one entry per CDR3 protein. The table has about 54,000 distinct CDR3 sequences, around 27% seen once. The CDR3 is 15 amino acids. At least ten counts were recorded for this clonotype. Its antigen remains unidentified. This TCR was sampled from a human donor in good health. Some libraries in this study had Jurkat cell RNA spiked in. The chain uses TRBV21-1 and TRBJ2-1; TRBD1 is the table's D call and was not checked against the DNA. TRBV21-1 corresponds to a pseudogene. The sample consisted of naive CD8+ T cells from blood, with Jurkat cell RNA spiked in. The subset here: FACS-sorted CD8+CD4-CCR7+CD45RA+ naive T cells. The DNA for the CDR3 is TGTGCCAGCAGCAACCGGGACAGGGGGCTTGTGGAGCAGTTCTTC. It codes for CASSNRDRGLVEQFF.